This T cell receptor (beta chain) comes out of a study of technical replicates of blood from a handful of donors. Generated by immunoSEQ multiplex PCR, the TCRdb table keeps only in-frame clones and is missing some. The sample holds fewer than 15,000 clones, about 95% seen once. Germline V gene sequence: CDR1 MNHNS, CDR2 SASEGT. The CDR3 length is 15 residues. Losses at the gene ends were 1 base for V and 2 bases for J; bases not matched to a gene: 3. The receptor was derived from a human donor in good health. The chain combines TRBV6-1 with TRBJ2-7; TRBD2 aligns across 9 bases. The specimen was PBMCs. In DNA form, the CDR3 reads TGTGCCAGCAGTGAAGGGGGACTAGCCCCCTACGAGCAGTACTTC. It is translated as CASSEGGLAPYEQYF.